A single TCR beta chain is shown here with its context. Its antigen remains unidentified. The data belong to a study of blood T cells in healthy people across ages. General study points: Age showed a roughly linear inverse relationship with TCR beta diversity per million T cells.

Trimming at V came to 5 bases and at J to 8 bases, leaving 15 bases not matched to a gene. CDR3 length: 15 amino acids. In germline, CDR1 is DFQATT, CDR2 SNEGSKA (reference sequence). The use of a sample-barcoded 5' primer and a J-beta primer mix characterized a second PCR of about 6 to 12 cycles. Every molecule of cDNA carried a tag from a template-switch adaptor with 12 random nucleotides. TCRdb itself ran the 5' RACE reads through MiXCR, one entry per CDR3 protein. The sample holds 650,000 to 1,000,000 distinct CDR3 sequences, roughly 35% seen once. V is TRBV20-1 and J is TRBJ2-3; TRBD2 agrees at 8 bases. The TCR comes from a man between 18 and 35 years old in good health. The sequencing input was blood. The CDR3 DNA is TGCAGTGCTCCCTCGGACGGGGGGGCCCTCGTTACGCAGTATTTT. The encoded protein is CSAPSDGGALVTQYF.